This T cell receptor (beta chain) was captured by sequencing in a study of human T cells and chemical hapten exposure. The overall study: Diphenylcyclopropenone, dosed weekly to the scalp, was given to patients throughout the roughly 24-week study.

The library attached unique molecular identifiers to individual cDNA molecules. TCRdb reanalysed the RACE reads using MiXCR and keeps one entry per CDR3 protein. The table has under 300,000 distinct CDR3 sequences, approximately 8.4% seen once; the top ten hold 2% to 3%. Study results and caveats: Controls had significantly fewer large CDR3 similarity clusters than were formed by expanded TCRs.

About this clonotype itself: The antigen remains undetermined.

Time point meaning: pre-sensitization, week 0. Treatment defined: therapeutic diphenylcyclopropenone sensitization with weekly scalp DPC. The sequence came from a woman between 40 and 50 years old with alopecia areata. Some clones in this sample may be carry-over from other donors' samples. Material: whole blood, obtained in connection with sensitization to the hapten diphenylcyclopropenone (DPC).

DNA for the CDR3: TGTGCCAGCAAGGAAAACTCTGGGGCCAACGTCCTGACTTTC. This codes for CASKENSGANVLTF. V is TRBV28 and J is TRBJ2-6; D is uncertain. The germline CDR1 and CDR2 sequences are MDHEN and SYDVKM. The V gene lost 7 bases and the J gene lost 0 bases, with 7 bases spanning the gap. The CDR3 sequence is 14 residues long.